Detailed here is one T cell receptor (beta chain). In this sample, this clone turned up a few times. The target of this receptor is not known. No much larger clone exists at a distance of one base, and base qualities are not known. From each donor, a single peripheral blood sample of 90 to 150 mL on average was drawn into heparinised tubes. Using a panel that included CD45RO, CCR7, CD25, CD127, CD95 and CD27, naive, central memory, regulatory and stem cell-like memory CD4+ T cells were sorted on a BD FACSAria II. Every sorted population had a purity above 98%. PBMCs were isolated immediately by Lymphoprep density gradient centrifugation and stained directly without culture. So that batch effects would be minimized, each experiment stained and sorted samples in pairs, pairing one healthy donor with one patient. The entry originates in a study of beta chain features in type 1 diabetes (dated 2018 in TCRdb). About the study as a whole: Patients and healthy donors did not differ in mean age, gender distribution, total cell number or subset yield. A total of around 110,000,000 sorted cells were examined across all samples, and RNA yield correlated strongly with the number of cells per subset. The study compared the TCRB repertoires of sorted circulating CD4+ T cell subsets in recently diagnosed type 1 diabetes patients with those in matched healthy donors. Whereas all 30 or so donors provided naive and central memory subsets, regulatory and stem cell-like memory subsets were isolated from just 8 patients and roughly eight healthy donors.

Sequences ENHRY (CDR1) and SYGVKD (CDR2) are obtained from the germline V gene. There are 14 amino acids in the CDR3, from cysteine to phenylalanine inclusive. Only the CDR3 region is kept as DNA, spanning 42 bases read in frame from base 1. Trimming takes 2 bases from V and 4 bases from J, and the germline ends sit 9 bases apart. The entire amount of isolated RNA was reverse transcribed using the High Capacity cDNA Reverse Transcription Kit, so the sequenced TCRB transcripts were expressed ones. Deep immunoSEQ sequencing was applied to naive, central memory and regulatory T cell samples, giving an average of about 3.8 million total reads per sample. Sorted cells were lysed in RLT buffer and RNA was extracted with DNase-treated RNeasy Micro or Mini kits, depending on cell number. To prevent cross-contamination, each cell subset was processed individually, whereas patient and healthy donor samples were processed jointly. The immunoSEQ multiplex PCR was used to amplify TCRB sequences from cDNA, yielding 87-bp fragments that span the CDR3 region. Sequencing of the amplicons was performed on the Illumina HiSeq platform. As for how the authors treated the data: Synthetic template baselines were used to correct PCR bias computationally, reads within Hamming distance 2 were collapsed, and singletons that could not be merged were discarded. By aligning reads against IMGT, V, D and J genes, CDR3 length, and insertions or deletions at six rearrangement sites were assigned. Within each subset, clonotype counts were normalized to sorted cell number, and only after that were true diversity and Gini coefficients computed with the tcR R package. The overlap coefficient, calculated on TCRB nucleotide sequences, was used to measure repertoire sharing. Out-of-frame TCRB sequences from naive cells were analyzed as a proxy for the pre-selection repertoire. Entries here come from immuneACCESS through TCRdb and include only in-frame sequences with V and J called. Some clones fail to appear in such tables; in the studies checked, an unresolved V gene covers under half of the shortfall, and the cause of the remainder is unknown. That table furnishes V, J and clone size, whereas the DNA furnished D and trimming. The sample has about 900,000 clones on record, roughly 15% of them singletons. Around 0.02% of the sample lies in the top ten.

Summary of the overall study and its limitations: Because cDNA was sequenced instead of genomic DNA, highly expressing activated cells could be over-represented, though the groups showed no difference in activation or CD3 levels. Fewer insertions and more nucleotide deletions at VDJ recombination sites were observed in patients with type 1 diabetes, implying thymic rearrangement abnormalities. Because small numbers of individuals were included in the HLA sub-analyses, any influence of HLA type on TCRB rearrangement was left unresolved. PCR may preferentially amplify shorter templates, but because patient and control samples were amplified and corrected together, any resulting skew would affect both groups equally. Type 1 diabetes patients showed a moderate but significant shortening of TCRB CDR3 length in all four CD4+ subsets. Naive, central memory and regulatory TCRB repertoires appeared to be more similar among patients than among healthy donors.

The TCR originated in a woman aged 18-30 years in good health. Source material: naive CD4+ T cells from blood. Reading the label with the study, this specimen's cell subset or site is: true naive CD4+ T cells. This sequence uses TRBV10-3 and TRBJ2-1, with the D gene uncertain. CDR3 reads: CAISEQADYNEQFF. The nucleotide sequence reads TGTGCCATCAGTGAGCAGGCAGATTACAATGAGCAGTTCTTC.